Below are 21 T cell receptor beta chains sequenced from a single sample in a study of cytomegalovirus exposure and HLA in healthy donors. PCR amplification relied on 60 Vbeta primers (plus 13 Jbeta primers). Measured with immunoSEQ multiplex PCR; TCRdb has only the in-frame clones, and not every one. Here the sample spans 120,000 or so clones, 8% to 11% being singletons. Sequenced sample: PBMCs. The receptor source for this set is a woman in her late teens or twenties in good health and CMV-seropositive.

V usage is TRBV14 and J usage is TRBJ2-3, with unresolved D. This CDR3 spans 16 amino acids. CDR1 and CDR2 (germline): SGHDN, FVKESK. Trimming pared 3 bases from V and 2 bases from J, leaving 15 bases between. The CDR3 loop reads CASSHLTGVATDTQYF. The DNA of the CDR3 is TGTGCCAGCAGCCACCTCACCGGAGTAGCCACAGATACGCAGTATTTT.

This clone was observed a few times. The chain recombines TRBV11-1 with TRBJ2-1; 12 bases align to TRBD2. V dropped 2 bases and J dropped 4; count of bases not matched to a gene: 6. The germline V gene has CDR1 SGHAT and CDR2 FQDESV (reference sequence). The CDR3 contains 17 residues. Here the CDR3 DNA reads TGTGCCAGCAGCTTAAGACTAGCGGGAGACCCTTACAATGAGCAGTTCTTC. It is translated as CASSLRLAGDPYNEQFF.

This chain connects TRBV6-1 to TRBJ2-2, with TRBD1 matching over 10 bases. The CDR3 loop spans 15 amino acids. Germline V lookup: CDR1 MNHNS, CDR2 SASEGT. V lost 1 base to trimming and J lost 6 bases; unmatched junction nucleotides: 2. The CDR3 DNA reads TGTGCCAGCAGTGAAGGGACAGGGGGTGCCGGGGAGCTGTTTTTT. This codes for CASSEGTGGAGELFF.

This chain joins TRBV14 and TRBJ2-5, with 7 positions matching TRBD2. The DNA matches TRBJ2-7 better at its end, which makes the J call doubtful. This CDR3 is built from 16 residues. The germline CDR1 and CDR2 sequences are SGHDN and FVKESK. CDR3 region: CASSLRLAPSSYEQYF. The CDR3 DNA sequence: TGTGCCAGCAGCCTTAGACTAGCTCCCAGCTCCTACGAGCAGTACTTC.

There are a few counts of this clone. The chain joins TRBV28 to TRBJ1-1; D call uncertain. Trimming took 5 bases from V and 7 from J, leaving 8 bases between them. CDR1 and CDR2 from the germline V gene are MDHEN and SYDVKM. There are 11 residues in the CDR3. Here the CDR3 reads CASSVQIEAFF. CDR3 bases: TGTGCCAGCAGTGTTCAAATTGAAGCTTTCTTT.

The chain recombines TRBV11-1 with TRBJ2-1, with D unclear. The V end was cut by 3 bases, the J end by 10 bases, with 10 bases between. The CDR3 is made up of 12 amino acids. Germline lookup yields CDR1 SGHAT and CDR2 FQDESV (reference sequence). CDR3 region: CASSLNVEEQFF. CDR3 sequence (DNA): TGTGCCAGCAGCTTGAATGTTGAGGAGCAGTTCTTC.

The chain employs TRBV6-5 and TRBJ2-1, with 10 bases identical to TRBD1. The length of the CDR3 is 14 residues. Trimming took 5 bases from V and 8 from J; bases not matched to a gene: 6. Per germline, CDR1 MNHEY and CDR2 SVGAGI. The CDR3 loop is CASSRDRGGDEQFF. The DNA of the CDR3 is TGTGCCAGCAGTCGGGACAGGGGAGGGGATGAGCAGTTCTTC.

The CDR3 reads CASSPTRNTGELFF. DNA of the CDR3: TGCGCCAGCAGCCCGACTAGAAACACCGGGGAGCTGTTTTTT. The chain joins TRBV5-1 to TRBJ2-2; weak D call: TRBD2 (6 bases). Trimming took off 4 bases at V and 2 bases at J, with 9 bases between the two ends. The CDR3 has 14 amino acids. From germline, CDR1 is SGHRS and CDR2 YFSETQ.

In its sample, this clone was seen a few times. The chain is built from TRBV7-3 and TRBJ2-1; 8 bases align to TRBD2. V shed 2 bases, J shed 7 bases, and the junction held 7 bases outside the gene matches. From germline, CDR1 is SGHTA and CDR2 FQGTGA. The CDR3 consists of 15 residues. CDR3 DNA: TGTGCCAGCAGCTTAGGGACTAGTAACATGAATGAGCAGTTCTTC. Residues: CASSLGTSNMNEQFF.

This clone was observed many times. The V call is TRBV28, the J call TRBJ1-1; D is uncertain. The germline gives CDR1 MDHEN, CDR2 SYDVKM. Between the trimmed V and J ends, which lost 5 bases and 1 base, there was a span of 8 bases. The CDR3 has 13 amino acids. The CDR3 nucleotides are TGTGCCAGCAGTCCCAAATCGAACACTGAAGCTTTCTTT. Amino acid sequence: CASSPKSNTEAFF.

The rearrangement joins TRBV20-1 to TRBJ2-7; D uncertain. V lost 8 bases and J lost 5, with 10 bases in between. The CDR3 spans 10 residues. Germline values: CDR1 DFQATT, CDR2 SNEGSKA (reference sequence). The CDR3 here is CSSLRDEQYF. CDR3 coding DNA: TGCAGTTCACTCCGGGACGAGCAGTACTTC.

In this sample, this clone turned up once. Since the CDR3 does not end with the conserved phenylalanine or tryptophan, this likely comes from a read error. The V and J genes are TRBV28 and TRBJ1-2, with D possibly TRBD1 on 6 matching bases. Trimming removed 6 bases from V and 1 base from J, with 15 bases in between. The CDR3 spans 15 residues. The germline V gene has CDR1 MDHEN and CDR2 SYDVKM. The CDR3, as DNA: TGTGCCAGCAGAAACAGGGAATTGAATAACTATGGCTACACCCTC. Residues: CASRNRELNNYGYTL.

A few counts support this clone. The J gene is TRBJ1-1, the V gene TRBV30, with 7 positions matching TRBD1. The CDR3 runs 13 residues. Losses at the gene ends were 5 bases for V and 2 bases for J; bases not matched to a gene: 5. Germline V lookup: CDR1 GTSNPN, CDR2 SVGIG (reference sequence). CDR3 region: CAWRTGGNTEAFF. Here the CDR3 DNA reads TGTGCCTGGCGGACAGGCGGTAACACTGAAGCTTTCTTT.

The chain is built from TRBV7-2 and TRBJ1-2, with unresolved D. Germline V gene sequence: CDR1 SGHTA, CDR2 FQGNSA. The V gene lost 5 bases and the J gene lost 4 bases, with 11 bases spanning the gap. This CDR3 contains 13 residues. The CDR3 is CASSPSGGYGYTF. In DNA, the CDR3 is TGTGCCAGCAGCCCCTCGGGAGGCTATGGCTACACCTTC.

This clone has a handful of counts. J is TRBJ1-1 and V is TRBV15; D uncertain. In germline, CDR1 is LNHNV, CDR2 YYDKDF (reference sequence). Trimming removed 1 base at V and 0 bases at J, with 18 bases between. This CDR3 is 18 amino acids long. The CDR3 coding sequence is TGTGCCACCAGCAGAGGTTACTGGGCGCCCTCCATGAACACTGAAGCTTTCTTT. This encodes CATSRGYWAPSMNTEAFF.

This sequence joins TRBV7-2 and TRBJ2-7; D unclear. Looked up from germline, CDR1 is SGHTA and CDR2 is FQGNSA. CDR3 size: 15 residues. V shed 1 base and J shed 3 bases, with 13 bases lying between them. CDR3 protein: CASSLVKAVGYEQYF. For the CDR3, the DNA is TGTGCCAGCAGCTTAGTAAAAGCCGTTGGCTACGAGCAGTACTTC. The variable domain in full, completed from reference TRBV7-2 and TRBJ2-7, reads GAGVSQSPSNKVTEKGKDVELRCDPISGHTALYWYRQSLGQGLEFLIYFQGNSAPDKSGLPSDRFSAERTGGSVSTLTIQRTQQEDSAVYLCASSLVKAVGYEQYFGPGTRLTVT.

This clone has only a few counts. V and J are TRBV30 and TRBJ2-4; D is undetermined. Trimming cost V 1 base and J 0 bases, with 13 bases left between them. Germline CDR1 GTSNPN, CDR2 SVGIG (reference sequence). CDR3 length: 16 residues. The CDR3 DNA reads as TGTGCCTGGAGTGATAGCAAGAGGCTAGCCAAAAACATTCAGTACTTC. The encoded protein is CAWSDSKRLAKNIQYF.

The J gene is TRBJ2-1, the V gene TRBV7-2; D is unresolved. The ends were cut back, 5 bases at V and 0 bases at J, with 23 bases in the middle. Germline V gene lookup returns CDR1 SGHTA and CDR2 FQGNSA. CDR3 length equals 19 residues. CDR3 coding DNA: TGTGCCAGCAGCCCAAGACATCTCTCCGGCGCCAGCTCCTACAATGAGCAGTTCTTC. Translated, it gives CASSPRHLSGASSYNEQFF.

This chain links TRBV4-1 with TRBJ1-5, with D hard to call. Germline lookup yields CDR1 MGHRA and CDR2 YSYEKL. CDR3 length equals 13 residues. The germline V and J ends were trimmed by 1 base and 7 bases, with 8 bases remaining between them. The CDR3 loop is CASSQVPTQPQHF. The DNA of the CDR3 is TGCGCCAGCAGCCAAGTACCTACCCAGCCCCAGCATTTT.

The CDR3 sequence is CATSTKTGTQYF. The DNA of the CDR3 is TGTGCCACCAGCACGAAGACAGGGACCCAGTACTTC. V gene TRBV15 combines with J gene TRBJ2-5; maybe TRBD1 (6 bases). Germline V gene lookup returns CDR1 LNHNV and CDR2 YYDKDF (reference sequence). The length of the CDR3 is 12 residues. Trimming removed 4 bases at V and 7 bases at J, with 10 bases between.

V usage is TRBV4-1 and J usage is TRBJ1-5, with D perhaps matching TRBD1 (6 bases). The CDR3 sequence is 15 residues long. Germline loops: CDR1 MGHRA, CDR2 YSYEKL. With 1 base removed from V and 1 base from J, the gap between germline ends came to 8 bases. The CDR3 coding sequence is TGCGCCAGCAGCCAAGCGGGGGGCAGCAATCAGCCCCAGCATTTT. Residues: CASSQAGGSNQPQHF.